Each of the 14 T cell receptor beta chains below was sequenced from the same sample in a study of human T cells and chemical hapten exposure (dated by TCRdb to the early 2020s). The time point label, as the study defines it: pre-sensitization, week 0. Explained via the paper, the treatment or condition label denotes: therapeutic diphenylcyclopropenone sensitization with weekly scalp DPC. Library preparation was by RACE. Instrument used: NextSeq 500. TCRdb trimmed the raw reads at Q25, called clones with MiXCR and kept productive beta chains. Rows merge per CDR3 protein into single entries with the most common DNA and genes. This sample holds 180,000 or so distinct CDR3 sequences; around 30% were observed only once. About 2.8% of the sample goes to the ten largest clones. Sequencing used whole blood, obtained in connection with sensitization to the hapten diphenylcyclopropenone (DPC). The receptor set was obtained from a woman aged 25 to 39 with alopecia areata. Some clones in this sample may be carry-over from other donors' samples.

A few counts support this clonotype. The chain uses TRBV7-8 and TRBJ1-1, with TRBD1 as a possible D gene (5 bases). With 2 bases removed from V and 2 bases from J, the gap between germline ends came to 15 bases. From germline, CDR1 is SGHVS and CDR2 FQNEAQ. The CDR3 is 16 amino acids. CDR3 amino acids: CASSLITGVRNTEAFF. CDR3 sequence (DNA): TGTGCCAGCAGCTTAATAACAGGTGTACGAAACACTGAAGCTTTCTTT.

V is TRBV6-5 and J is TRBJ2-6, with 14 bases identical to TRBD2. The germline V gene has CDR1 MNHEY and CDR2 SVGAGI. This CDR3 has 18 amino acids. V was clipped by 0 bases and J by 4 bases; unmatched bases: 2. The CDR3 reads CASSYSGLAGAGANVLTF. As DNA, the CDR3 is TGTGCCAGCAGTTACTCGGGACTAGCGGGAGCCGGGGCCAACGTCCTGACTTTC.

This rearrangement joins TRBV28 to TRBJ1-1; D possibly corresponds to TRBD1 (5 bases). Germline assignment: CDR1 MDHEN and CDR2 SYDVKM. Between the trimmed V and J ends, which lost 3 bases and 4 bases, there was a span of 15 bases. The CDR3 spans 15 residues. The CDR3 nucleotides are TGTGCCAGCAGTTTCCGTGGGACCGGCGGCACTGAAGCTTTCTTT. Translation: CASSFRGTGGTEAFF.

This clonotype was seen a single time. This chain uses TRBV20-1 with TRBJ2-6; D not certain. CDR3 length: 12 amino acids. V lost 2 bases and J 10 bases, leaving 9 bases between the germline ends. The V gene's germline CDR1 is DFQATT and CDR2 SNEGSKA (reference sequence). Here the CDR3 reads CSARYTANVLTF. Written as DNA, the CDR3 is TGCAGTGCTAGATACACGGCGAACGTCCTGACTTTC.

J is TRBJ2-1 and V is TRBV9; 10 positions agree with TRBD1. Looked up from germline, CDR1 is SGDLS and CDR2 is YYNGEE. V lost 2 bases to trimming and J lost 4 bases; unmatched junction nucleotides: 3. This CDR3 contains 15 residues. CDR3 loop: CASSVAGQGYNEQFF. The CDR3, as DNA: TGTGCCAGCAGCGTGGCGGGACAGGGGTACAATGAGCAGTTCTTC.

This chain connects TRBV29-1 to TRBJ2-7; possibly TRBD2 for D (5 bases). The CDR3 consists of 13 residues. Germline CDR1 and CDR2: SQVTM and ANQGSEA. The ends were cut back, 3 bases at V and 3 bases at J, with 12 bases in the middle. In DNA form, the CDR3 reads TGCAGCGTTGATGGACCAGGAGGCTACGAGCAGTACTTC. Translating it yields CSVDGPGGYEQYF.

This clonotype was seen a handful of times. The rearrangement joins TRBV6-2 or TRBV6-3 to TRBJ2-7; 7 nucleotides match TRBD2. Per germline, CDR1 MNHEY and CDR2 SVGEGT. The CDR3 has 18 residues. V was pared by 4 bases and J by 0 bases, with 15 bases of the junction left unmatched. CDR3 loop: CASSLPIWAGTNSYEQYF. The DNA of the CDR3 is TGTGCCAGCAGTTTACCTATTTGGGCCGGGACTAACTCCTACGAGCAGTACTTC.

V usage is TRBV29-1 and J usage is TRBJ1-5; D gene ambiguous. Trimming shortened V by 4 bases and J by 7 bases, and 11 bases separated the two germline ends. CDR3 length: 12 residues. In germline, CDR1 is SQVTM, CDR2 ANQGSEA. The CDR3 DNA reads TGCAGCGTTGCGGGCGTCGGGCAGCCCCAGCATTTT. Its protein is CSVAGVGQPQHF. The full variable domain, in which reference TRBV29-1 and TRBJ1-5 provide the parts outside the CDR3, is SAVISQKPSRDICQRGTSLTIQCQVDSQVTMMFWYRQQPGQSLTLIATANQGSEATYESGFVIDKFPISRPNLTFSTLTVSNMSPEDSSIYLCSVAGVGQPQHFGDGTRLSIL.

This chain links TRBV11-2 with TRBJ1-2; D is unresolved. The CDR3 length is 15 residues. Trimming left V 3 bases short and J 4 bases short, with 15 bases between. Per the germline V gene, CDR1 is SGHAT and CDR2 is FQNNGV. CDR3 nucleotide sequence: TGTGCCAGCAGCTTCACTCCATTAAGTCTCTATGGCTACACCTTC. It encodes CASSFTPLSLYGYTF.

This clonotype was found a few times. This chain links TRBV28 with TRBJ2-7; 8 nucleotides line up with TRBD2. Germline V lookup: CDR1 MDHEN, CDR2 SYDVKM. The CDR3 length is 12 residues. The V segment lost 6 bases and the J segment 9 bases; nucleotides outside the gene matches: 7. The CDR3 here is CASSLPAGAQYF. The CDR3 region has the DNA TGTGCCAGCAGCCTACCAGCGGGAGCGCAGTACTTC.

This clonotype was detected a few times. This chain links TRBV20-1 with TRBJ2-1, with a weak D call TRBD2 (7 bases). The CDR3 has 14 residues. Germline V CDR1 and CDR2: DFQATT, SNEGSKA (reference sequence). V was cut by 6 bases and J by 4 bases, with 16 bases left in between. The CDR3 reads CSAGEGVLYNEQFF. The CDR3 bases are TGCAGTGCCGGGGAGGGGGTCCTATACAATGAGCAGTTCTTC.

This chain uses TRBV29-1 with TRBJ1-1; D unresolved. The CDR3 is made up of 12 amino acids. V dropped 1 base and J dropped 5 bases, with 8 bases sitting between them. Germline assignment: CDR1 SQVTM and CDR2 ANQGSEA. In DNA form, the CDR3 reads TGCAGCGTTGAAGGAGGAGGAACTGAAGCTTTCTTT. This translates into CSVEGGGTEAFF.

This chain uses TRBV18 with TRBJ2-7; D is uncertain. Germline V gene lookup returns CDR1 KGHSH and CDR2 LQKENI. Trimming stripped 2 bases from V and 5 bases from J, with 10 bases between. CDR3 length: 13 amino acids. CDR3 sequence (DNA): TGTGCCAGCTCACCAAGCCGCCAGGACGAGCAGTACTTC. Protein sequence: CASSPSRQDEQYF.

The gene calls are TRBV10-3 and TRBJ2-1; tentatively, D is TRBD1 or TRBD2 (5 bases each). The CDR3 length is 13 residues. With 8 bases removed from V and 0 bases from J, the gap between germline ends came to 8 bases. Germline-derived CDR1 and CDR2 are ENHRY and SYGVKD. CDR3 sequence reads: CAIGGSSYNEQFF. The CDR3 DNA sequence: TGTGCCATCGGGGGTAGCTCCTACAATGAGCAGTTCTTC.